This T cell receptor (beta chain) derives from a study of T-cell memory formation after mild COVID-19. Study overall: There were largely donor-specific TCR clusters. Study findings and constraints: CD4+ bias marked clones expanding day 15 to 37, unlike balanced contracting clones.

This clonotype has more than one count but fewer than ten. The antigen is undetermined. Constant-segment primers were used for 5'RACE, and the resulting TCR alpha and TCR beta cDNA libraries carried sample barcodes and UMIs. TCRdb used MiXCR to reprocess the 5' RACE reads, holding one entry per CDR3 protein. The sample shows 200,000 to 250,000 distinct CDR3 sequences, about 15% of them seen only once. The receptor's source is a man aged 18 to 29 who had mild COVID-19 (a few samples of this study predate the infection). Cell type and time point are not known. Sequenced material: PBMCs or a T cell subset sorted from them (not recorded which).

This CDR3 is CASSQERQSYGYTF. As DNA, the CDR3 is TGTGCCAGCAGCCAAGAACGACAGAGCTATGGCTACACCTTC. The chain employs TRBV3-1 and TRBJ1-2; D might be TRBD1 (5 bases). V was clipped by 0 bases and J by 4 bases, with 9 bases between them. CDR1 and CDR2 from the germline V gene are LGHDT and YNNKEL (reference sequence). This CDR3 has 14 amino acids.